These T cell receptor beta chains were read from a single sample in a study of blood T cell repertoires in COVID-19. Method: immunoSEQ multiplex PCR; TCRdb's copy keeps in-frame clones and lacks some. The sample carries tens of thousands of clones, 75% to 90% recorded once. The sample taken for sequencing was peripheral blood. Every receptor here comes from a man aged 50-59 years with active COVID-19. CDR3s include the opening cysteine and the closing phenylalanine or tryptophan. The order of the fields is clone size, V gene, J gene, D gene, CDR3 protein, CDR3 DNA. The D gene is left open where the match is weak. Not every row has a clone size; where given, it reads once, few, many or a size class.

size: .; V: TRBV6-5; J: TRBJ2-7; D: .; CDR3: CASRDRGSYEQYF; DNA: TGTGCCAGCAGGGATAGGGGGTCCTACGAGCAGTACTTC
size: .; V: TRBV7-2; J: TRBJ2-5; D: .; CDR3: CASSLAFRFLTGETQYF; DNA: TGTGCCAGCAGCTTAGCTTTTCGGTTTTTAACAGGGGAGACCCAGTACTTC
size: .; V: TRBV11-2; J: TRBJ2-2; D: TRBD2; CDR3: CASSAGLAGGRTGELFF; DNA: TGTGCCAGCAGCGCGGGACTAGCGGGAGGGAGAACCGGGGAGCTGTTTTTT
size: .; V: TRBV14; J: TRBJ2-3; D: .; CDR3: CASSQGTGNTDTQYF; DNA: TGTGCCAGCAGCCAAGGCACGGGAAACACAGATACGCAGTATTTT
size: .; V: TRBV30; J: TRBJ2-7; D: TRBD1; CDR3: CAWSDRTGPYEQYF; DNA: TGTGCCTGGAGTGATCGGACAGGCCCCTACGAGCAGTACTTC
size: .; V: TRBV4-2; J: TRBJ1-5; D: .; CDR3: CASSQDPGHSNQPQHF; DNA: TGTGCCAGCAGCCAAGACCCGGGACATAGCAATCAGCCCCAGCATTTT
size: .; V: TRBV18; J: TRBJ2-6; D: .; CDR3: CASSPPMESSGANVLTF; DNA: TGTGCCAGCTCACCACCGATGGAGAGCTCTGGGGCCAACGTCCTGACTTTC
size: once; V: TRBV24-1; J: TRBJ2-2; D: TRBD1; CDR3: CATSDWSARGSGELFF; DNA: TGTGCCACCAGTGATTGGTCGGCCAGGGGGTCCGGGGAGCTGTTTTTT
size: .; V: TRBV20-1; J: TRBJ2-7; D: .; CDR3: CSARDTPEQYF; DNA: TGCAGTGCTAGGGACACTCCCGAGCAGTACTTC
size: once; V: TRBV7-6; J: TRBJ2-2; D: .; CDR3: CASSLAGYGSTNTGELFF; DNA: TGTGCCAGCAGCTTAGCTGGGTATGGTAGCACGAACACCGGGGAGCTGTTTTTT
size: few; V: TRBV5-6; J: TRBJ2-2; D: TRBD2; CDR3: CASSLGLAGGTGELFF; DNA: TGTGCCAGCAGCTTAGGACTAGCGGGAGGCACCGGGGAGCTGTTTTTT
size: few; V: TRBV15; J: TRBJ1-5; D: .; CDR3: CATSREANQPQHF; DNA: TGTGCCACCAGCAGAGAGGCTAATCAGCCCCAGCATTTT
size: .; V: TRBV3-1/TRBV3-2; J: TRBJ2-7; D: .; CDR3: CASSTGPYEQYF; DNA: TGTGCCAGCAGCACAGGGCCCTACGAGCAGTACTTC
size: .; V: TRBV13; J: TRBJ1-6; D: .; CDR3: CASSLPRSSYNSPLHF; DNA: TGTGCCAGCAGCTTACCTCGGAGCTCCTATAATTCACCCCTCCACTTT
size: .; V: TRBV5-4; J: TRBJ1-6; D: .; CDR3: CASSQDSSYNSPLHF; DNA: TGTGCCAGCAGCCAGGATAGCTCCTATAATTCACCCCTCCACTTT
size: .; V: TRBV19; J: TRBJ2-3; D: .; CDR3: CASSIVITGQGSRDTQYF; DNA: TGTGCCAGTAGTATAGTAATTACGGGCCAGGGATCCCGAGATACGCAGTATTTT
size: .; V: TRBV2; J: TRBJ1-1; D: .; CDR3: CASSEDRVNTEAFF; DNA: TGTGCCAGCAGTGAAGACAGGGTCAACACTGAAGCTTTCTTT
size: .; V: TRBV7-7; J: TRBJ2-5; D: TRBD2; CDR3: CASSPQLAGGKETQYF; DNA: TGTGCCAGCAGCCCCCAGCTAGCGGGAGGGAAAGAGACCCAGTACTTC
size: few; V: TRBV6-6; J: TRBJ2-2; D: .; CDR3: CASLWRLNTGELFF; DNA: TGTGCCAGCTTGTGGCGGCTAAACACCGGGGAGCTGTTTTTT
size: .; V: TRBV5-1; J: TRBJ2-2; D: .; CDR3: CASSLGRESTGELFF; DNA: TGCGCCAGCAGCTTAGGACGGGAAAGCACCGGGGAGCTGTTTTTT
size: .; V: TRBV4-3; J: TRBJ1-3; D: .; CDR3: CASSQDKLSSGNTIYF; DNA: TGCGCCAGCAGCCAAGACAAGTTGAGCTCTGGAAACACCATATATTTT
size: .; V: TRBV27; J: TRBJ2-3; D: .; CDR3: CASSSPQLVGTQYF; DNA: TGTGCCAGCTCCAGTCCCCAACTAGTAGGTACGCAGTATTTT
size: medium-sized; V: TRBV27; J: TRBJ1-2; D: TRBD1; CDR3: CASSLPGQVGYTF; DNA: TGTGCCAGCAGTTTACCGGGACAGGTTGGCTACACCTTC
size: .; V: TRBV6-6; J: TRBJ1-5; D: .; CDR3: CASSYKGEGQPQHF; DNA: TGTGCCAGCAGTTACAAAGGGGAAGGGCAGCCCCAGCATTTT
size: .; V: TRBV11-1; J: TRBJ1-4; D: .; CDR3: CASSFHDGDSNEKLFF; DNA: TGTGCCAGCAGCTTTCACGACGGGGATTCTAATGAAAAACTGTTTTTT
size: .; V: TRBV6-5; J: TRBJ2-7; D: .; CDR3: CASGRPSSYEQYF; DNA: TGTGCCAGCGGCAGGCCGAGCTCCTACGAGCAGTACTTC
size: once; V: TRBV4-3; J: TRBJ2-7; D: TRBD2; CDR3: CASSQDTSGVSYEQYF; DNA: TGCGCCAGCAGCCAAGATACTAGCGGGGTCTCCTACGAGCAGTACTTC
size: .; V: TRBV29-1; J: TRBJ2-1; D: TRBD2; CDR3: CSGLPSGRANEQFF; DNA: TGCAGCGGATTACCTAGCGGGAGGGCGAATGAGCAGTTCTTC
size: .; V: TRBV5-1; J: TRBJ2-3; D: .; CDR3: CASSLVGAEDTQYF; DNA: TGCGCCAGCAGCTTGGTTGGGGCTGAAGATACGCAGTATTTT